This TCR beta chain was captured by sequencing in a study of blood T cells in healthy people across ages. V was trimmed by 6 bases and J by 11 bases, leaving 22 bases between them. There are 14 residues in the CDR3. In germline, CDR1 is ENHRY, CDR2 SYGVKD. Isolation of PBMCs gave at least 6 million cells per sample. Whole-study results and caveats: Diversity figures based on one million T cells were deemed too low. Both higher diversity and more naive CD4+ cells marked long-lived donors when set against aged donors.

On this clonotype: Its antigen is as yet unknown.

The authors ran a second PCR of about 6 to 12 cycles using a sample-barcoded 5' primer and a J-beta primer mix. Each cDNA was tagged by a template-switch adaptor containing 12 random nucleotides. TCRdb re-called the 5' RACE reads with MiXCR, one entry per CDR3 protein. The sample shows hundreds of thousands of distinct CDR3 sequences, around 54% of them seen only once. This chain connects TRBV10-3 to TRBJ2-5, with D possibly called TRBD1 or TRBD2 (7 bases each). The receptor's source is a man in his sixties in good health. Sequenced material: blood. This chain's CDR3 is CAISRQGLSLEQYF. CDR3 DNA sequence: TGTGCCATCAGCCGACAGGGACTAAGCTTGGAGCAGTACTTC.